These 14 T cell receptor beta chains originate from one sample sequenced in a study of blood T cell repertoires in COVID-19. Method: immunoSEQ multiplex PCR; TCRdb's copy keeps in-frame clones and lacks some. This table has roughly 240,000 clones, approximately 83% appearing once. Sequencing was carried out using PBMCs or T cells enriched from blood (not recorded which). The source is a woman aged 40 to 55 who had been exposed to COVID-19.

This rearrangement joins TRBV6-1 to TRBJ1-3; a weak D match, TRBD1 (5 bases). The CDR3 contains 18 residues. The ends were cut back, 1 base at V and 0 bases at J, with 16 bases in the middle. Germline CDR1 is MNHNS and CDR2 is SASEGT. DNA of the CDR3: TGTGCCAGCAGTGAAGTCCGGGGGACTTCCAGCTCTGGAAACACCATATATTTT. It specifies CASSEVRGTSSSGNTIYF.

The chain couples TRBV2 to TRBJ1-3; TRBD1 aligns across 7 bases. The CDR3 runs to 16 residues. Trimming at V came to 6 bases and at J to 0 bases, leaving 8 bases not matched to a gene. Looked up from germline, CDR1 is SNHLY and CDR2 is FYNNEI. CDR3 bases: TGTGCCAGCAGCCAAACACAGGGGATCTCTGGAAACACCATATATTTT. It encodes CASSQTQGISGNTIYF.

The gene calls are TRBV28 and TRBJ2-1, with D possibly being TRBD1 (5 bases). Trimming pared 6 bases from V and 0 bases from J, leaving 18 bases between. CDR3 length equals 17 residues. Germline V gene sequence: CDR1 MDHEN, CDR2 SYDVKM. CDR3 DNA sequence: TGTGCCAGCAGGTCCCATTCAGGGTTTAGCTCCTACAATGAGCAGTTCTTC. This gives the protein CASRSHSGFSSYNEQFF.

The chain links TRBV7-3 to TRBJ2-1; tentatively, D is TRBD2 (5 bases). V was trimmed by 5 bases and J by 4 bases, leaving 15 bases between them. The CDR3 runs to 15 residues. Germline loops: CDR1 SGHTA, CDR2 FQGTGA. The CDR3 bases are TGTGCCAGCAGCCCACGAACGGGGTTTTACAATGAGCAGTTCTTC. Protein product: CASSPRTGFYNEQFF. Full variable domain (rest looked up from reference TRBV7-3 and TRBJ2-1): GAGVSQTPSNKVTEKGKYVELRCDPISGHTALYWYRQSLGQGPEFLIYFQGTGAADDSGLPNDRFFAVRPEGSVSTLKIQRTERGDSAVYLCASSPRTGFYNEQFFGPGTRLTVL.

This clone was seen only once. The rearrangement joins TRBV5-5 to TRBJ1-5; 11 nucleotides align to TRBD1. CDR1 is SGHKS and CDR2 is YYEKEE in the germline V gene (reference sequence). V lost 4 bases, J lost 5 bases, and 5 bases stayed unmatched. This CDR3 spans 15 amino acids. DNA of the CDR3: TGTGCCAGCAGCCCCGGGACAGGGGGACATCAGCCCCAGCATTTT. It is translated as CASSPGTGGHQPQHF.

The genes are TRBV5-4 and TRBJ2-5; TRBD2 agrees at 13 bases. The junction had 12 bases not matched to a gene; V was cut back by 1 base and J by 6 bases. This CDR3 has 18 residues. Germline CDR1 and CDR2: SGHNT and YYREEE (reference sequence). The CDR3 DNA sequence: TGTGCCAGCAGCTTGTCCCCCCCCACTAGCGGGGGGGCAAAGACCCAGTACTTC. Translation gives CASSLSPPTSGGAKTQYF.

V and J are TRBV28 and TRBJ1-2, with D perhaps TRBD1 (5 bases). V gave up 6 bases and J gave up 7 bases, with 24 bases separating them. Germline CDR1 and CDR2: MDHEN and SYDVKM. The CDR3 runs to 16 residues. The CDR3 loop is CASSARAIGQLGGYTF. The CDR3 bases are TGTGCCAGCAGCGCCCGCGCGATCGGACAACTCGGTGGCTACACCTTC.

This chain uses TRBV15 with TRBJ1-2, with D uncertain. The CDR3 runs to 17 residues. Germline lookup yields CDR1 LNHNV and CDR2 YYDKDF (reference sequence). With 0 bases removed from V and 2 bases from J, the gap between germline ends came to 16 bases. The CDR3 DNA reads TGTGCCACCAGCAGAGATCTTTTGTCGGCGGAAAACTATGGCTACACCTTC. This gives the protein CATSRDLLSAENYGYTF. The complete variable domain, with remaining parts taken from reference TRBV15 and TRBJ1-2, reads DAMVIQNPRYQVTQFGKPVTLSCSQTLNHNVMYWYQQKSSQAPKLLFHYYDKDFNNEADTPDNFQSRRPNTSFCFLDIRSPGLGDTAMYLCATSRDLLSAENYGYTFGSGTRLTVV.

The V gene is TRBV28, the J gene TRBJ2-5; TRBD2 matches at 16 bases. The length of the CDR3 is 18 residues. CDR1 and CDR2 (germline): MDHEN, SYDVKM. V was clipped by 2 bases and J by 2 bases; unmatched bases: 5. Here the CDR3 reads CASSLAGLAGGPQETQYF. DNA for the CDR3: TGTGCCAGCAGTTTAGCGGGACTAGCGGGGGGGCCTCAAGAGACCCAGTACTTC.

The chain combines TRBV6-2 or TRBV6-3 with TRBJ2-5; possible D gene TRBD2, 6 bases. CDR3 length equals 15 residues. Germline values: CDR1 MNHEY, CDR2 SVGEGT. Trimming pared 4 bases from V and 2 bases from J, leaving 14 bases between. The CDR3 reads CASSFLSGAQETQYF. The CDR3 DNA reads as TGTGCCAGCAGTTTCCTTAGCGGAGCACAAGAGACCCAGTACTTC.

The chain joins TRBV6-5 to TRBJ1-1, with 9 bases fitting TRBD1. In germline, CDR1 is MNHEY, CDR2 SVGAGI. The length of the CDR3 is 14 residues. After removal of 5 bases from V and 3 bases from J, the junction contained 4 bases not matched to a gene. The CDR3 spells CASSLDRGDTEAFF. The CDR3 DNA follows: TGTGCCAGCAGTCTGGACAGGGGCGACACTGAAGCTTTCTTT.

The V call is TRBV14, the J call TRBJ1-4; no reliable D call. CDR1 SGHDN and CDR2 FVKESK come from the germline V gene. V shed 6 bases and J shed 8 bases, with 16 bases lying between them. The length of the CDR3 is 14 residues. CDR3 in amino acids: CASSPLGVYEKLFF. The CDR3 region has the DNA TGTGCCAGCAGTCCTCTCGGGGTATACGAAAAACTGTTTTTT.

This clone was detected once. The rearrangement uses TRBV7-9 and TRBJ1-1, with 12 bases aligning to TRBD1. The germline V gene encodes CDR1 SEHNR and CDR2 FQNEAQ (reference sequence). This CDR3 is 18 amino acids long. J was trimmed by 4 bases and V by 5 bases; bases with no gene match: 14. The CDR3 loop reads CASSPRPGTGGAGTEAFF. In nucleotides, the CDR3 is TGTGCCAGCAGCCCCCGACCCGGGACAGGGGGCGCGGGCACTGAAGCTTTCTTT. The full variable domain, its missing parts supplied by reference TRBV7-9 and TRBJ1-1, is DTGVSQNPRHKITKRGQNVTFRCDPISEHNRLYWYRQTLGQGPEFLTYFQNEAQLEKSRLLSDRFSAERPKGSFSTLEIQRTEQGDSAMYLCASSPRPGTGGAGTEAFFGQGTRLTVV.

The chain employs TRBV18 and TRBJ1-1; D call uncertain. The CDR3 totals 12 residues. The ends were cut back, 6 bases at V and 7 bases at J, with 12 bases in the middle. In germline, CDR1 is KGHSH, CDR2 LQKENI. CDR3 region: CASSPRVDEAFF. Here the CDR3 DNA reads TGTGCCAGCTCCCCCCGGGTGGATGAAGCTTTCTTT. The full variable domain, with the rest looked up from reference TRBV18 and TRBJ1-1, is NAGVMQNPRHLVRRRGQEARLRCSPMKGHSHVYWYRQLPEEGLKFMVYLQKENIIDESGMPKERFSAEFPKEGPSILRIQQVVRGDSAAYFCASSPRVDEAFFGQGTRLTVV.